The T cell receptor (beta chain) under discussion was sequenced for a study of regulatory T cells in long-lasting Graves disease (dated by TCRdb to about 2021). General notes on the study: To count as having persistent Graves' disease, a patient had to have received antithyroid drug treatment for over 5 years with TSH receptor autoantibodies remaining persistently positive. The study was conducted in China and was registered as a clinical trial. A total of about 33 samples underwent TCR sequencing, from some 13 patients with persistent Graves' disease and 20 or so patients with newly diagnosed Graves' disease. Antithyroid drugs had been taken for approximately 10 years on average by persistent Graves' disease patients in the clinical cohort. Peripheral blood TCR sequencing and RNA sequencing compared persistent Graves' disease patients with newly diagnosed Graves' disease patients. What the research found in general, with its limitations: The study examined only peripheral blood because the primary lesion, thyroid tissue, could not be accessed. Compared with newly diagnosed patients, patients with persistent Graves' disease had lower TCR Shannon entropy and fewer highly expanded clones, which suggests clonal expansion. Sequencing and analysis were limited to the TCR beta chain. The authors acknowledged the small sample size as a limitation that may reduce accuracy. Patients with persistent disease shared more public clonotypes (about 2,500) than newly diagnosed patients did (966). Preferential use of TRBV28, TRBJ1-2 and TRBJ2-5 was observed in persistent disease, whereas TRBV20-1 and TRBJ2-1 were favored in newly diagnosed disease.

The CDR3 measures 13 amino acids from cysteine to phenylalanine. Only CDR3 DNA is held: 39 bases, read in frame from base 1. For this chain, trimming is 4 bases at the V end and 7 bases at the J end, and the number of junction bases without a gene match is 5. The germline V gene (reference sequence) supplies CDR1 SEHNR and CDR2 FQNEAQ. Receptors were amplified or captured by multiplex PCR. Sequencer: Illumina HiSeq 4000. CDR3 regions were amplified by Arm-PCR with iRepertoire HTBI primers to construct TCR beta libraries. Before sequencing, the PCR products underwent gel purification. Concerning the study's data processing: Gene usage analysis of CDR3 amino acid clonotypes used the 60 to 80 TRBV and 11 to 15 TRBJ segments found across samples. COPE and FqMerger were used to merge filtered high-quality paired reads into contigs. Contigs were aligned with BLAST to IMGT TRBV, TRBD and TRBJ reference genes, and CDR3 was defined per IMGT. Highly expanded clones were defined as clonotypes with a frequency above 0.1%. Shannon entropy was used to measure repertoire diversity, and the Gini coefficient was used to measure V-J evenness. A clonotype found in more than one individual was treated as public. Starting from the raw public reads, TCRdb applied fastp trimming at Q25, assembled clones with MiXCR and retained in-frame beta chains. Every CDR3 protein is listed once, alongside the most common genes and DNA of its rows. The V and J calls were not made by the authors but by TCRdb's processing. The sample table holds 430,000 or so distinct CDR3 sequences, of which approximately 22% were seen once. The ten most abundant clones make up around 15% of the sample.

This clonotype was counted once. Its cognate antigen has yet to be identified. Qualities for individual bases were not recorded, and no much larger clone is one base off. A lone read gives weak evidence. The label giving this sample's time point can be read as: persistent/refractory GD, antithyroid drugs over 5 years with positive TRAb. For both TCR sequencing and RNA sequencing, RNA was extracted from PBMCs using TRIzol. Graves' disease was diagnosed according to American Thyroid Association guidelines. Patients were recruited from an endocrinology department in Xi'an, China. Each patient gave 9 to 10 milliliters of peripheral blood, collected in an EDTA anticoagulant tube. Ficoll Paque Plus density gradient separation was used to isolate PBMCs, and no further T cell sorting was performed. An Agilent 2100 Bioanalyzer and agarose gel were used to check RNA quality, while a NanoDrop 2000 measured RNA concentration.

Specimen: peripheral blood mononuclear cells (PBMCs), collected when the disease was refractory, from a patient treated with antithyroid drugs. The rearranged segments are TRBV7-9 and TRBJ1-1, with 8 bases in between that match TRBD1. This TCR came from a female donor with Graves disease. This receptor has the CDR3 CASSSRTGGEAFF. The DNA sequence follows: TGTGCCAGCAGCTCCCGCACAGGGGGTGAAGCTTTCTTT.